Included here is one T cell receptor (beta chain) sequence, with context. The entry originates in a study of blood T cell repertoires in COVID-19. Germline V gives CDR1 MDHEN, CDR2 SYDVKM. V dropped 3 bases and J dropped 0 bases, with 5 bases sitting between them. This CDR3 is 13 amino acids long. The table came from immunoSEQ multiplex PCR; TCRdb's copy has only in-frame clones and leaves some out. The sample lists 100,000 to 120,000 clones, 90% occurring once. This TCR came from a woman between 50 and 59 years old with acute or convalescent COVID-19. The chain is built from TRBV28 and TRBJ1-2; a weak D match, TRBD1 (5 bases). Specimen: peripheral blood. The CDR3 coding sequence is TGTGCCAGCAGTTTGGGGCCTAACTATGGCTACACCTTC. The encoded protein is CASSLGPNYGYTF.